This T cell receptor (beta chain) was sequenced during a study of blood T cell repertoires in COVID-19. Whole-study context: Samples representing acute and convalescent COVID-19 were sourced from the United States, Italy and Spain. Sources were T cells, B-cell-depleted T cells, or PBMCs; the material itself was cDNA or gDNA.

This CDR3 contains 13 residues. Trimming left V 0 bases short and J 8 bases short, with 11 bases between. Germline V CDR1 and CDR2: SGHNT, YYREEE (reference sequence). Per the study methods: Amplified reference gene primers provided the basis for estimating nucleated cell counts. The method was immunoSEQ multiplex PCR; TCRdb's version includes in-frame clones alone and lacks a portion of them. The DNA gave D and trimming, while V, J and clone size come from that table. The sample contains under 95,000 clones, just over 90% of which appear only once. This receptor was obtained from a woman aged 50 to 60 in a cohort sampled during active COVID-19. The chain is built from TRBV5-4 and TRBJ1-2; TRBD1 is a possible D gene (5 bases). Input material: peripheral blood. The CDR3 coding sequence is TGTGCCAGCAGCTTGGTGCAGGGCAGGGGCTACACCTTC. Its translation is CASSLVQGRGYTF.